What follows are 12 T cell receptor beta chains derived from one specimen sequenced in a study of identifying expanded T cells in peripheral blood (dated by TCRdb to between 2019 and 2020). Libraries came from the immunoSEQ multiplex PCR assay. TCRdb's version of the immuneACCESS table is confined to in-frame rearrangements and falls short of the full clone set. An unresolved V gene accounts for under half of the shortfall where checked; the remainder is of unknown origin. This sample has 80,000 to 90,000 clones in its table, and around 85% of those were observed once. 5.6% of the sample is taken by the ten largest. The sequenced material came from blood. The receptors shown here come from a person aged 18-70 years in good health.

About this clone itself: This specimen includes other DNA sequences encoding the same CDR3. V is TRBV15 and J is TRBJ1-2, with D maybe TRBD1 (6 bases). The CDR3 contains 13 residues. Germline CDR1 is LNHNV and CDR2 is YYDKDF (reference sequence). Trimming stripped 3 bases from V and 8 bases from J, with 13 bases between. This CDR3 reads CATSSGTSYGYTF. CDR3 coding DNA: TGTGCCACCAGCAGTGGGACAAGTTACGGCTACACCTTC. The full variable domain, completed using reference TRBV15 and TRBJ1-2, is DAMVIQNPRYQVTQFGKPVTLSCSQTLNHNVMYWYQQKSSQAPKLLFHYYDKDFNNEADTPDNFQSRRPNTSFCFLDIRSPGLGDTAMYLCATSSGTSYGYTFGSGTRLTVV.

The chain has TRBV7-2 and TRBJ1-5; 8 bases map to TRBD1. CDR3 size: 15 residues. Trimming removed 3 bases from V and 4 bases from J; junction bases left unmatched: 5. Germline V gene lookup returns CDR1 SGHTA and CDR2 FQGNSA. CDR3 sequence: CASSLTGAWNQPQHF. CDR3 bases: TGTGCCAGCAGCTTGACAGGGGCTTGGAATCAGCCCCAGCATTTT.

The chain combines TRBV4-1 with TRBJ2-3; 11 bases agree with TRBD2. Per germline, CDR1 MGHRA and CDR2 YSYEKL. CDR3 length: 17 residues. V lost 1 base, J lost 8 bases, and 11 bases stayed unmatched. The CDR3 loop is CASSQALLAGAGGTQYF. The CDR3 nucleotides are TGCGCCAGCAGCCAAGCGCTACTAGCGGGGGCCGGGGGTACGCAGTATTTT.

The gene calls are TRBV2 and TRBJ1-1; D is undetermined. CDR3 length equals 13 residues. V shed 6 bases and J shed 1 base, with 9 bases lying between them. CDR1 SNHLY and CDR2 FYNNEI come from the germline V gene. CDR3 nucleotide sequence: TGTGCCAGCAGGCGGGAGGGGAACACTGAAGCTTTCTTT. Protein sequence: CASRREGNTEAFF.

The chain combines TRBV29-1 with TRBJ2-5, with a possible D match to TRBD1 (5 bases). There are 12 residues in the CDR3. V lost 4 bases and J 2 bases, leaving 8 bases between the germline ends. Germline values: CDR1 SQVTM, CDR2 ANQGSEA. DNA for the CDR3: TGCAGCGTTGGTCCAGGGCAAGAGACCCAGTACTTC. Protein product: CSVGPGQETQYF.

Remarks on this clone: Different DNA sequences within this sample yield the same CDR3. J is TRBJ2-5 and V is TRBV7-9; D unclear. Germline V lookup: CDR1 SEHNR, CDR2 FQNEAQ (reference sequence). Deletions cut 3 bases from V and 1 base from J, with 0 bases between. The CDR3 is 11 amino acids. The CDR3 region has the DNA TGTGCCAGCAGCTTCCAAGAGACCCAGTACTTC. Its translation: CASSFQETQYF.

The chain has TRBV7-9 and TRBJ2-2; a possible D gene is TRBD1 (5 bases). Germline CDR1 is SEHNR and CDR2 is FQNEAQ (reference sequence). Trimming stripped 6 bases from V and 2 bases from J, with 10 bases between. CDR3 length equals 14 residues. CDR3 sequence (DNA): TGTGCCAGCAGACCGACAGAAAACACCGGGGAGCTGTTTTTT. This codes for CASRPTENTGELFF.

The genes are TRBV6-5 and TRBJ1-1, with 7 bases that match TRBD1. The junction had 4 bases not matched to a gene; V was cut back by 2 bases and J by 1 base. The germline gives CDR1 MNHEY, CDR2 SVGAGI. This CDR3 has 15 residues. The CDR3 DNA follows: TGTGCCAGCAGTTACGCCAGGGGGGCGAACACTGAAGCTTTCTTT. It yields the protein CASSYARGANTEAFF.

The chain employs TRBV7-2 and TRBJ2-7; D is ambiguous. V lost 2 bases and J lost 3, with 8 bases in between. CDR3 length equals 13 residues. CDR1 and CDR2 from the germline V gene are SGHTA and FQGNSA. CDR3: CASSLYGFYEQYF. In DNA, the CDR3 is TGTGCCAGCAGCTTATATGGGTTCTACGAGCAGTACTTC.

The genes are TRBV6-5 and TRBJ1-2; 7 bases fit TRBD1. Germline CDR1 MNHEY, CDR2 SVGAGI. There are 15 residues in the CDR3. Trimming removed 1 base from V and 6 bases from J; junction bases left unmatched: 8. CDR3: CASSYFSAGGDGYTF. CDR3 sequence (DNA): TGTGCCAGCAGTTACTTTAGTGCAGGGGGGGATGGCTACACCTTC.

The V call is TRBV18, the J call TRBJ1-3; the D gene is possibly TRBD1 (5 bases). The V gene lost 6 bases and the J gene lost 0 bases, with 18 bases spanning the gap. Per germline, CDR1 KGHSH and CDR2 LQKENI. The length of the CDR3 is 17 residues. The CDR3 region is CASSPRGDASSGNTIYF. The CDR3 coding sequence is TGTGCCAGCTCTCCTCGTGGGGACGCGAGCTCTGGAAACACCATATATTTT. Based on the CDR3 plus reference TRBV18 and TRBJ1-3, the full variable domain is NAGVMQNPRHLVRRRGQEARLRCSPMKGHSHVYWYRQLPEEGLKFMVYLQKENIIDESGMPKERFSAEFPKEGPSILRIQQVVRGDSAAYFCASSPRGDASSGNTIYFGEGSWLTVV.

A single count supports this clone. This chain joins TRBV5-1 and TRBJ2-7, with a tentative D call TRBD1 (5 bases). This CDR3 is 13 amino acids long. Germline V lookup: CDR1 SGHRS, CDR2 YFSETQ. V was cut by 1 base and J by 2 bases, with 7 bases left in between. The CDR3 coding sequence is TGCGCCAGCAGCTTGCAGGGAACCTACGAGCAGTACTTC. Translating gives CASSLQGTYEQYF.